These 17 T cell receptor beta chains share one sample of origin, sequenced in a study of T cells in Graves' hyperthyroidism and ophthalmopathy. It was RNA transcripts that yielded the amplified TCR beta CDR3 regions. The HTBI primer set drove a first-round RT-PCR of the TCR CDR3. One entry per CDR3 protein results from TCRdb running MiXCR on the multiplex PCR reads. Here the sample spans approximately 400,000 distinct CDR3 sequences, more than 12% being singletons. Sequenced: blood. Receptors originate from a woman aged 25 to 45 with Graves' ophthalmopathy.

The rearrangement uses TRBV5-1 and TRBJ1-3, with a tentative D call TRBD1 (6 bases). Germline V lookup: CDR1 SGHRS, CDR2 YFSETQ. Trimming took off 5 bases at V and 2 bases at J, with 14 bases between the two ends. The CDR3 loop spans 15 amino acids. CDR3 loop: CASSPSGAAGNTIYF. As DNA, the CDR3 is TGCGCCAGCAGTCCGTCGGGGGCTGCTGGAAACACCATATATTTT.

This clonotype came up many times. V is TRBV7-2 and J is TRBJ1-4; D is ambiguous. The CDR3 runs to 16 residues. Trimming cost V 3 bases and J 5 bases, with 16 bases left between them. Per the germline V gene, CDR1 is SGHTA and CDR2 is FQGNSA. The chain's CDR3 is CASSFEGSVGNEKLFF. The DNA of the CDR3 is TGTGCCAGCAGCTTCGAGGGCTCGGTCGGGAATGAAAAACTGTTTTTT.

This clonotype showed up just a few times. In nucleotides, the CDR3 is TGCGCCAGCAGCTGGGGGTTGATGGACACCGGGGAGCTGTTTTTT. This codes for CASSWGLMDTGELFF. This sequence joins TRBV5-1 and TRBJ2-2; tentatively, D is TRBD1 or TRBD2 (5 bases each). Germline V CDR1 and CDR2: SGHRS, YFSETQ. The V gene lost 3 bases and the J gene lost 3 bases, with 12 bases spanning the gap. This CDR3 has 15 residues.

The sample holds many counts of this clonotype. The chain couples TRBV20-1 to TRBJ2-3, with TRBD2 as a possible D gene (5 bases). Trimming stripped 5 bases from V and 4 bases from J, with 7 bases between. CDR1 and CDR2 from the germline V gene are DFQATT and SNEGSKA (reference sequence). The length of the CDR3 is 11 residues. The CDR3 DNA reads TGCAGTGCTGGCGGGTCAGATACGCAGTATTTT. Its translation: CSAGGSDTQYF.

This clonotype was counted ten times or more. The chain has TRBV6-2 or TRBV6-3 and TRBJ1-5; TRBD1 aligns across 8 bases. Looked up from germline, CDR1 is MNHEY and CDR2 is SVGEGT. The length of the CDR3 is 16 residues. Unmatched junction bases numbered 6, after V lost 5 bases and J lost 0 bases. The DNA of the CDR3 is TGTGCCAGCAGTAGAAACGACAGGGGTAGCAATCAGCCCCAGCATTTT. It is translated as CASSRNDRGSNQPQHF.

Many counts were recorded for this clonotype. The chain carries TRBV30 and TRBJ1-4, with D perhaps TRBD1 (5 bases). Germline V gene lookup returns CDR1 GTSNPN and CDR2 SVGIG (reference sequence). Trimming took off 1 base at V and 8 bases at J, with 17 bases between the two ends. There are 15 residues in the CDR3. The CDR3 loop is CAWSDVGGRGEKLFF. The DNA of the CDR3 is TGTGCCTGGAGTGACGTCGGGGGACGGGGGGAAAAACTGTTTTTT.

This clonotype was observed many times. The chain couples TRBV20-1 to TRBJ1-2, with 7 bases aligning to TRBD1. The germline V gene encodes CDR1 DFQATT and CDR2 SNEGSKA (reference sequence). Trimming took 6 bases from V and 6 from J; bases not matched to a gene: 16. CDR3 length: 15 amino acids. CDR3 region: CSASPRDSLIDGYTF. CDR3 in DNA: TGCAGTGCCAGTCCACGGGACAGCTTAATAGATGGCTACACCTTC.

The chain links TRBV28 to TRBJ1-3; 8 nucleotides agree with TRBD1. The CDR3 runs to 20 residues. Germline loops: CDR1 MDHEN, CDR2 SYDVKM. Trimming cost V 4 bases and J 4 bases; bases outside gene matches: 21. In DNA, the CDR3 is TGTGCCAGCAGTTCTCCCTCATCCGGGACAGGCGAATTTGGAGGAAACACCATATATTTT. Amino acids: CASSSPSSGTGEFGGNTIYF.

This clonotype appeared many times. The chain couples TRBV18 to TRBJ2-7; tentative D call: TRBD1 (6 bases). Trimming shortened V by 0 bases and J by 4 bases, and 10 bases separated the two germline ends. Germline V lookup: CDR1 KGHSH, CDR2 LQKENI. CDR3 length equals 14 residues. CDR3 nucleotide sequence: TGTGCCAGCTCACCACCGATGCAGGGGTACGAGCAGTACTTC. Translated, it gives CASSPPMQGYEQYF. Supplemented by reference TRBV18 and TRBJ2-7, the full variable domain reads NAGVMQNPRHLVRRRGQEARLRCSPMKGHSHVYWYRQLPEEGLKFMVYLQKENIIDESGMPKERFSAEFPKEGPSILRIQQVVRGDSAAYFCASSPPMQGYEQYFGPGTRLTVT.

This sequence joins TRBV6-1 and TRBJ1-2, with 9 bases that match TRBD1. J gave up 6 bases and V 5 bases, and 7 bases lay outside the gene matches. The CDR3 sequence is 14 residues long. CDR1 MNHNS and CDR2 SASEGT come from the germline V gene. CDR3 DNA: TGTGCCAGCAGTCAAACCGGGACAGGGAATGGCTACACCTTC. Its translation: CASSQTGTGNGYTF.

The CDR3 region is CSAPGPYEQYF. Here the CDR3 DNA reads TGCAGTGCGCCCGGCCCCTACGAGCAGTACTTC. The rearrangement joins TRBV20-1 to TRBJ2-7; D uncertain. Trimming shortened V by 6 bases and J by 2 bases, and 8 bases separated the two germline ends. This CDR3 comprises 11 residues. The germline gives CDR1 DFQATT, CDR2 SNEGSKA (reference sequence).

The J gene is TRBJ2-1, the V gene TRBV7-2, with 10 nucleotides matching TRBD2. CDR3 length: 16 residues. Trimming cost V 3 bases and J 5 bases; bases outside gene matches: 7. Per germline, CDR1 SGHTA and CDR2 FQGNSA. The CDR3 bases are TGTGCCAGCAGCTTTTTCTCTAGCGGGGGCCACAATGAGCAGTTCTTC. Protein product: CASSFFSSGGHNEQFF.

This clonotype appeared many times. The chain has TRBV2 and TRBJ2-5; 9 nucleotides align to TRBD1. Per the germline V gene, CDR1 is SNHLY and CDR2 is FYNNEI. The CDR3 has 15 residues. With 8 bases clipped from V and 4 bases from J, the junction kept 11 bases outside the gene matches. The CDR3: CASSKTMDRGETQYF. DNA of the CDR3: TGTGCCAGCTCTAAGACCATGGACAGGGGAGAGACCCAGTACTTC.

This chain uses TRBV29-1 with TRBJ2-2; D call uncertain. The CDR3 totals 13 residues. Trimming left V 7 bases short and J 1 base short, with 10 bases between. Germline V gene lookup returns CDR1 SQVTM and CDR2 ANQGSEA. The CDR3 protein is CSGTSRNTGELFF. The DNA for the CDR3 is TGCAGCGGAACGTCAAGGAACACCGGGGAGCTGTTTTTT.

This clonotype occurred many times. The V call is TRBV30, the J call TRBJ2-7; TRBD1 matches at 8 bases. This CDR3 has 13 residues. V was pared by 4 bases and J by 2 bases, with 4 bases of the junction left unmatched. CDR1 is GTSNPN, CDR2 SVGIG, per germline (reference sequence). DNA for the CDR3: TGTGCCTGGAAGGTACAGGGGGCCTACGAGCAGTACTTC. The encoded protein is CAWKVQGAYEQYF.

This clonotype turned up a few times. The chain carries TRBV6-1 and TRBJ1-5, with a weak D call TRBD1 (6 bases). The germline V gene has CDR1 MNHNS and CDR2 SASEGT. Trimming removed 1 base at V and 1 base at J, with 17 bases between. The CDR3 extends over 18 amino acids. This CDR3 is CASSEEWGAAVSNQPQHF. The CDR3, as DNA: TGTGCCAGCAGTGAAGAATGGGGGGCCGCCGTCAGCAATCAGCCCCAGCATTTT.

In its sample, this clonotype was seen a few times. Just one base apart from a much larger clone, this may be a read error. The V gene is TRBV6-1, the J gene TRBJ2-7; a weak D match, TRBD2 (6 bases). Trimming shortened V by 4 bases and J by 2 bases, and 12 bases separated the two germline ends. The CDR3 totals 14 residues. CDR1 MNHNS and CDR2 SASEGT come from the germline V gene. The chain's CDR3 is CASSVVAGTYEQYF. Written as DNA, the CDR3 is TGTGCCAGCAGTGTTGTGGCGGGAACCTACGAGCAGTACTTC.